This T cell receptor beta chain emerged from a study of blood T cells in healthy people across ages. Study-wide context: Researchers report that template switching captured about one barcoded beta molecule per two T cells.

Primed by a sample-barcoded 5' primer and a J-beta primer mix, a second PCR proceeded for about 6 to 12 cycles. Each cDNA molecule received a tag from a template-switch adaptor that had 12 random nucleotides. TCRdb independently ran MiXCR on the 5' RACE reads; one entry per CDR3 protein. The sample yields some 900,000 distinct CDR3 sequences, about 48% seen once. This CDR3 spans 16 amino acids. J was trimmed by 4 bases and V by 1 base; bases with no gene match: 7. Germline-derived CDR1 and CDR2 are SEHNR and FQNEAQ (reference sequence). Each donor had about 9.6 milliliters of peripheral blood drawn. The sequenced sample was blood. The chain joins TRBV7-9 to TRBJ2-1; 7 bases are shared with TRBD1. This TCR was recovered from a young man in good health. The CDR3 nucleotides are TGTGCCAGCAGCTTAGGCCACGGACAGGCTTACAATGAGCAGTTCTTC. This translates into CASSLGHGQAYNEQFF.